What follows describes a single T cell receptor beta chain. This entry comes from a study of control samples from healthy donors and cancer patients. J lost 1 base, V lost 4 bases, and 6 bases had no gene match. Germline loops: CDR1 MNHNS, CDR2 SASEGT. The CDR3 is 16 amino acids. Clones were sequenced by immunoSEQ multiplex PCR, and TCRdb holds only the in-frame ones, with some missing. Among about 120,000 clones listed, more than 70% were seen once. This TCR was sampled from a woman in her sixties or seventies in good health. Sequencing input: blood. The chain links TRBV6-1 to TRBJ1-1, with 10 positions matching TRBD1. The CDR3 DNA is TGTGCCAGCAGTGTAGACAGGGGGCTTCGGAACACTGAAGCTTTCTTT. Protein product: CASSVDRGLRNTEAFF.